This TCR beta chain was documented in a study of T cells in Graves' hyperthyroidism and ophthalmopathy. Study-level background: Peripheral blood samples were taken at initial diagnosis, prior to any treatment.

There are many counts of this clonotype. The CDR3 sequence is 14 residues long. CDR1 is SGHTA and CDR2 is FQGNSA in the germline V gene. The V end lost 5 bases, the J end lost 0 bases, and 9 bases lay between the germline ends. It was RNA transcripts that yielded the amplified TCR beta CDR3 regions. RT-PCR in the first round (using the HTBI primer set) targeted the TCR CDR3. TCRdb reprocessed the multiplex PCR reads with MiXCR, giving one entry per CDR3 protein. This table has 490,000 or so distinct CDR3 sequences, 15% to 20% appearing once. This clonotype was sampled from a man aged 40-50 years with Graves' ophthalmopathy. The sequenced material came from blood. The gene calls are TRBV7-2 and TRBJ2-3; D gene ambiguous. The CDR3 sequence is CASSQGHSTDTQYF. The CDR3 nucleotides are TGTGCCAGCAGCCAAGGTCACAGCACAGATACGCAGTATTTT. Full variable domain (outside the CDR3, taken from reference TRBV7-2 and TRBJ2-3): GAGVSQSPSNKVTEKGKDVELRCDPISGHTALYWYRQSLGQGLEFLIYFQGNSAPDKSGLPSDRFSAERTGGSVSTLTIQRTQQEDSAVYLCASSQGHSTDTQYFGPGTRLTVL.